What follows is one T cell receptor (beta chain) and its context. Some clones are missing from TCRdb's copy, which holds only in-frame ones; the method was immunoSEQ multiplex PCR. The sample records more than 40,000 clones, about 79% being singletons. The CDR3 consists of 15 residues. Trimming took off 5 bases at V and 4 bases at J, with 15 bases between the two ends. Germline CDR1 SGHAT, CDR2 FQNNGV. The data were taken from a study of OX40 agonist ivuxolimab in advanced cancers. Looking at the study overall: Clinicians treated patients with ivuxolimab, an agonistic anti-OX40 (CD134) antibody. A mean age of approximately 58 years, range about 20 to 85, was recorded, and 70% to 85% were male.

This sequence was found in an adult with an advanced solid tumor such as melanoma, head and neck, liver or kidney cancer. The sequencing used CD4+ or CD8+ T cells sorted from blood, collected in a trial of the OX40 agonist ivuxolimab. The gene calls are TRBV11-2 and TRBJ1-3; D possibly corresponds to TRBD1 (5 bases). CDR3 in amino acids: CASSPRRGGGNTIYF. As DNA, the CDR3 is TGTGCCAGCAGCCCTCGGAGGGGCGGCGGAAACACCATATATTTT. Complete variable domain (other parts from reference TRBV11-2 and TRBJ1-3): EAGVAQSPRYKIIEKRQSVAFWCNPISGHATLYWYQQILGQGPKLLIQFQNNGVVDDSQLPKDRFSAERLKGVDSTLKIQPAKLEDSAVYLCASSPRRGGGNTIYFGEGSWLTVV.